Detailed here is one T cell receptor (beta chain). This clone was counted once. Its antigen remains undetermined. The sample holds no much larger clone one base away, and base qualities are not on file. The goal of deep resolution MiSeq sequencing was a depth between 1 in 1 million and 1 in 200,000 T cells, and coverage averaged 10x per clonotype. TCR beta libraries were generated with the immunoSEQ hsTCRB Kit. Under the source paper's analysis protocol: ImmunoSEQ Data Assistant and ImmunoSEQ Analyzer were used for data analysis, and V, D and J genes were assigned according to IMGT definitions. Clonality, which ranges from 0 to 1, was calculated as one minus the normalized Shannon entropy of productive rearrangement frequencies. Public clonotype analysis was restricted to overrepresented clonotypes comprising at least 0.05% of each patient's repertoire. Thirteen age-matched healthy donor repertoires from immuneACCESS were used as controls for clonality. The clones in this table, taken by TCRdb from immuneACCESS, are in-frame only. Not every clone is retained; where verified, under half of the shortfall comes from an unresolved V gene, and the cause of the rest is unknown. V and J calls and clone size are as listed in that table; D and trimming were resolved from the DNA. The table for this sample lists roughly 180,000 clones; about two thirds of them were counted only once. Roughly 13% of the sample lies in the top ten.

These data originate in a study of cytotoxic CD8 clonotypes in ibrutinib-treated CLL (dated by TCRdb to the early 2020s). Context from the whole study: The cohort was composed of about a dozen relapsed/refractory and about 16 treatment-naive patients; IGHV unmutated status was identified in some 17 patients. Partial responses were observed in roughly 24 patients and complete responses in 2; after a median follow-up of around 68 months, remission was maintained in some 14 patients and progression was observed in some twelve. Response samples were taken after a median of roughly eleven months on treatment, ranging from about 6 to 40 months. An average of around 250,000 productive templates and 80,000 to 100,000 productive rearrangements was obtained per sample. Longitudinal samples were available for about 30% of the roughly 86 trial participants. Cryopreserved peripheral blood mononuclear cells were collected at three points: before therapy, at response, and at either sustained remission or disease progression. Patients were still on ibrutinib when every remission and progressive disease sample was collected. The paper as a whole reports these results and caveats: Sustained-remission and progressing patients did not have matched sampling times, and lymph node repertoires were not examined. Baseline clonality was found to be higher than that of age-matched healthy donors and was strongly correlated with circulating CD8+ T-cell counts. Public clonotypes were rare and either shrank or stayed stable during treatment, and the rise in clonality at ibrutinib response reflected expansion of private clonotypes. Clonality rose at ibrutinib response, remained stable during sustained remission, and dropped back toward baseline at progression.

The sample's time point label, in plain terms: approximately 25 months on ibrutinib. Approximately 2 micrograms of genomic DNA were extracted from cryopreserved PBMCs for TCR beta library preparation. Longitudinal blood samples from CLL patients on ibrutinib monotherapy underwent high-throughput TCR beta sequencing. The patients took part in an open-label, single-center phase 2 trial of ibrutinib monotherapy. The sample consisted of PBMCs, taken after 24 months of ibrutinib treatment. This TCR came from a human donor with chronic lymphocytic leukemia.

The DNA sequence follows: TGTGCCAGCAGCCAATCAAGGGGAGGGGCCCAAGAGACCCAGTACTTC. This codes for CASSQSRGGAQETQYF. Recombination linked TRBV14 to TRBJ2-5; 7 junctional bases match TRBD2. Trimming removed 2 bases from V and 1 base from J; the gene matches leave 7 bases unexplained. The CDR3 runs 16 amino acids, cysteine and phenylalanine included. The kept DNA is CDR3 alone, 48 bases in frame from the first base. Sequences SGHDN (CDR1) and FVKESK (CDR2) are obtained from the germline V gene.